The clone carrying this T cell receptor (beta chain) came up many times. The sample comes from a study of T cells in Graves' hyperthyroidism and ophthalmopathy. Amplified TCR beta CDR3 regions came from RNA transcripts. Initially, a first-round RT-PCR of the TCR CDR3 employed the HTBI primer set. TCRdb called the multiplex PCR reads again in MiXCR, with one record for every CDR3 protein. The table shows roughly 530,000 distinct CDR3 sequences, with roughly 15% occurring only once. V lost 6 bases and J lost 8, with 16 bases in between. Germline V gene sequence: CDR1 MDHEN, CDR2 SYDVKM. The CDR3 totals 13 residues.

What was sequenced was blood. The V gene is TRBV28, the J gene TRBJ1-2; D is unclear. The source of this sequence is a woman aged 18-35 years with Graves' ophthalmopathy. CDR3 protein: CASSLTDAVGYTF. CDR3 coding DNA: TGTGCCAGCAGCCTCACTGACGCCGTGGGCTACACCTTC.